This is a list of T cell receptor beta chains from one sample in a study of CD8+ T cells in alopecia areata. The repertoire was sequenced with immunoSEQ multiplex PCR; TCRdb's copy has only in-frame clones and lacks some. The table includes 14,000 or so clones, 58% detected once. The sequences come from skin, collected at week 0. Every receptor here comes from a human donor with alopecia areata. Each CDR3 is given without its conserved first and last residue. Fields, in order: V gene, CDR3 protein.

TRBV5-6	ASSLVGGTVNTEAF
TRBV19	ASSPAGGSADTQY
TRBV19	ASSARSNTEAF
TRBV14	ASSRKPGQPEKLF
TRBV7-6	ASSPARIGDTQY
TRBV6-6	ASSSGIRSYGYT
TRBV5-1	ASSQGGTGNQPQH
TRBV19	ASSIWKGLFYNEQF
TRBV18	ASGRQPANTIY
TRBV27	ASADRAYGYT
TRBV7-9	ASSLVGTSGPITDTQY
TRBV7-2	AILREGYEQY
TRBV15	ATSLRKGSYEQY
TRBV4-1	ASSPLDTGNTEAF
TRBV7-2	ASSLDRTYTGELF
TRBV2	ASSERVTLNTEAF
TRBV9	ASSEDGTSGGANTGELF
TRBV4-1	ASSPFWFQGPSCEQY
TRBV2	ASSDWNYGYT
TRBV5-1	ASSSIAGGPDTQY
TRBV28	ASSLRGHQPQH
TRBV28	ASSSGSMNTEAF
TRBV5-1	ASSLYGGTEAF
TRBV7-9	ASSLGGYGYT
TRBV27	ASSTRTGVHTDTQY
TRBV27	ASSRPAYNEQF
TRBV9	ASSVGTVNTEAF
TRBV2	ASNRDRGGNIQY
TRBV5-1	ASSLPGGYEQY
TRBV5-1	ASSLPGQGKKTQY
TRBV27	ASSLSRLDGGPYQETQY
TRBV5-1	ASSWTGTDTQY
TRBV19	ASRLGDAPSTDTQY
TRBV6-6	ASSYLGQFNQPQH
TRBV18	ASSKTGETQY
TRBV11-3	ASSLESGREAQY
TRBV27	ASSFSRTGVSSRSYNSPLH
TRBV18	ASSRGGTGELF
TRBV19	ASSAMGQVNTEAF
TRBV7-9	ASSFRGDTQQQY
TRBV6-6	ASSSPRKETQY
TRBV4-3	ASSQAHNVNYGYT
TRBV5-6	ASSLNRENEQF
TRBV9	ASSAPDRGIWDTQY
TRBV9	ASSLTGDQETQY
TRBV13	ASSLVRQGRLTGELF
TRBV6-5	ASNWNSKETQY
TRBV30	AWGGPYNSPLH